These T cell receptor beta chains were read from a single sample in a study of blood T cells in healthy people across ages. TCRdb re-derived calls from the 5' RACE reads in MiXCR, one entry per CDR3 protein. Of 1.5 million to 2 million distinct CDR3 sequences in the sample, under 30% were seen once. The sequenced material came from blood. All receptors come from a woman aged 30 to 39 in good health. CDR3s include the opening cysteine and the closing phenylalanine or tryptophan. Fields, in order: V gene, D gene, clone size, J gene, CDR3 DNA, CDR3 protein. D genes are given only for firm matches. Clone size is stated in some rows and not others, as once, few, many or a class when expanded.

v_gene: TRBV12-3/TRBV12-4
d_gene: NA
abundance: NA
j_gene: TRBJ2-3
CDR3nt: TGTGCCAGCAGCATCGACGGGGCAGATACGCAGTATTTT
CDR3aa: CASSIDGADTQYF

v_gene: TRBV20-1
d_gene: TRBD2
abundance: NA
j_gene: TRBJ2-7
CDR3nt: TGCAGTGCTTCCACCGGGACTAGTGCCTACGAGCAGTACTTC
CDR3aa: CSASTGTSAYEQYF

v_gene: TRBV4-2
d_gene: NA
abundance: few
j_gene: TRBJ2-6
CDR3nt: TGTGCCAGCAGCCAAGATCTCGGGGGCTCTGGGGCCAACGTCCTGACTTTC
CDR3aa: CASSQDLGGSGANVLTF

v_gene: TRBV5-1
d_gene: TRBD1
abundance: NA
j_gene: TRBJ2-4
CDR3nt: TGCGCCAGCAGCTTGGGGACAGGCCTTACCCAGTACTTC
CDR3aa: CASSLGTGLTQYF

v_gene: TRBV6-6
d_gene: NA
abundance: many
j_gene: TRBJ1-2
CDR3nt: TGTGCCAGCATGGGACTGAGCGGTTATGGCTACACCTTC
CDR3aa: CASMGLSGYGYTF

v_gene: TRBV7-6
d_gene: TRBD1
abundance: NA
j_gene: TRBJ2-5
CDR3nt: TGTGCCAGCAGCCAGACCTCCGGGACAGGAGCGAGGGAGACCCAGTACTTC
CDR3aa: CASSQTSGTGARETQYF

v_gene: TRBV7-2
d_gene: NA
abundance: few
j_gene: TRBJ1-1
CDR3nt: TGTGCCAGCAGCTTAACACCGACCGCTAACACTGAAGCTTTCTTT
CDR3aa: CASSLTPTANTEAFF

v_gene: TRBV12-3/TRBV12-4
d_gene: NA
abundance: many
j_gene: TRBJ1-1
CDR3nt: TGTGCCAGCACTAGAAGGGGCGGGAACACTGAAGCTTTCTTT
CDR3aa: CASTRRGGNTEAFF

v_gene: TRBV6-5
d_gene: NA
abundance: NA
j_gene: TRBJ2-5
CDR3nt: TGTGCCTGCAGGCCGACAGGAGTCTTTCAAGAGACCCAGTACTTC
CDR3aa: CACRPTGVFQETQYF

v_gene: TRBV28
d_gene: NA
abundance: NA
j_gene: TRBJ1-2
CDR3nt: TGTGCCAGCAGTCCTTCCCATGGCTACACCTTC
CDR3aa: CASSPSHGYTF

v_gene: TRBV4-1
d_gene: NA
abundance: NA
j_gene: TRBJ2-1
CDR3nt: TGCGCCAGCAGCCAAGAGGGGCGGAGGAGCTCCTACAATGAGCAGTTCTTC
CDR3aa: CASSQEGRRSSYNEQFF

v_gene: TRBV20-1
d_gene: TRBD2
abundance: few
j_gene: TRBJ2-1
CDR3nt: TGCAGTGCTAGAGCTCCTAGCGGGGGAAGTGGAGGCTCCTACAATGAGCAGTTCTTC
CDR3aa: CSARAPSGGSGGSYNEQFF

v_gene: TRBV5-1
d_gene: TRBD2
abundance: NA
j_gene: TRBJ2-3
CDR3nt: TGCGCCAGCAGCTGGTTTTCTAGCGGGACCATCACAGATACGCAGTATTTT
CDR3aa: CASSWFSSGTITDTQYF

v_gene: TRBV7-9
d_gene: NA
abundance: many
j_gene: TRBJ2-7
CDR3nt: TGTGCCAGCAGCTTAGAGGGGCTGATCTCCTACGAGCAGTACTTC
CDR3aa: CASSLEGLISYEQYF

v_gene: TRBV7-2
d_gene: NA
abundance: NA
j_gene: TRBJ2-3
CDR3nt: TGTGCCAGCAGTATTTTTTCGGATACGCAGTATTTT
CDR3aa: CASSIFSDTQYF

v_gene: TRBV18
d_gene: TRBD1
abundance: NA
j_gene: TRBJ2-7
CDR3nt: TGTGCCAGCTCAAGCCGGGACCCAGGACAGGACGAGCAGTACTTC
CDR3aa: CASSSRDPGQDEQYF

v_gene: TRBV10-1
d_gene: NA
abundance: NA
j_gene: TRBJ2-1
CDR3nt: TGCGCCAGCAGTGAGCGAAAGGGTGCGGGCGATGAGCAGTTCTTC
CDR3aa: CASSERKGAGDEQFF